This is a list of T cell receptor beta chains from one sample in a study of blood T cell repertoires in COVID-19. Libraries were prepared by immunoSEQ multiplex PCR; TCRdb keeps only in-frame clonotypes and omits some of them. This sample has around 250,000 clones, with around nine tenths found just once. Source material: PBMCs or T cells enriched from blood (not recorded which). These receptors were obtained from a woman in her forties or fifties who had recovered from COVID-19. The CDR3 runs from the conserved cysteine through the conserved F or W. The D gene is left open where the match is weak. Only some rows state a clone size, as once, few, many or a class for expanded clones.

v_call	clone_size	j_call	d_call	cdr3_aa	cdr3_nt
TRBV19	.	TRBJ2-7	.	CASSIQATYEQYF	TGTGCCAGTAGTATTCAGGCGACCTACGAGCAGTACTTC
TRBV5-3	.	TRBJ1-1	.	CARYRDENTEAFF	TGTGCCAGGTACAGAGATGAGAACACTGAAGCTTTCTTT
TRBV10-3	.	TRBJ1-5	.	CAISESRAEPQHF	TGTGCCATCAGTGAGTCCAGGGCTGAGCCCCAGCATTTT
TRBV18	.	TRBJ1-1	TRBD1	CASTDRAENTEAFF	TGTGCCAGCACGGACAGGGCGGAGAACACTGAAGCTTTCTTT
TRBV25-1	.	TRBJ1-2	.	CASTPPGSAVGYTF	TGTGCCAGCACCCCCCCAGGGTCGGCAGTCGGCTACACCTTC
TRBV5-8	.	TRBJ1-4	TRBD1	CASSRRQGLNEKLFF	TGTGCCAGCAGCAGGAGACAGGGCCTTAATGAAAAACTGTTTTTT
TRBV25-1	once	TRBJ2-3	TRBD2	CARGTSSPTDTQYF	TGTGCCAGGGGGACTAGTTCACCGACAGATACGCAGTATTTT
TRBV6-2/TRBV6-3	.	TRBJ2-1	TRBD2	CASSYGGSSYNEQFF	TGTGCCAGCAGTTACGGCGGGAGCTCCTACAATGAGCAGTTCTTC
TRBV20-1	.	TRBJ1-2	.	CSARVGDGYTF	TGCAGTGCTAGAGTAGGGGATGGCTACACCTTC
TRBV5-1	.	TRBJ1-4	.	CASSWRSINEKLFF	TGCGCCAGCAGCTGGAGAAGCATCAATGAAAAACTGTTTTTT
TRBV5-4	.	TRBJ1-2	.	CASSFNAGGAVGYTF	TGTGCCAGCAGCTTTAATGCGGGGGGCGCGGTGGGCTACACCTTC
TRBV6-5	.	TRBJ1-4	TRBD1	CASDRAVGGNEKLFF	TGTGCCAGCGACAGGGCCGTCGGAGGAAATGAAAAACTGTTTTTT
TRBV6-5	.	TRBJ1-4	.	CASSYDSNEKLFF	TGTGCCAGCAGTTACGACAGTAATGAAAAACTGTTTTTT
TRBV11-2	.	TRBJ2-7	.	CASSFTGTKGYEQYF	TGTGCCAGCAGCTTCACCGGGACAAAAGGCTACGAGCAGTACTTC
TRBV5-1	.	TRBJ1-4	.	CASSLGQVLSIEKLFF	TGCGCCAGCAGCTTGGGGCAGGTACTGAGTATTGAAAAACTGTTTTTT
TRBV6-5	.	TRBJ2-7	TRBD2	CASRPGTSSYEQYF	TGTGCCAGCAGACCCGGGACTAGTTCCTACGAGCAGTACTTC
TRBV11-3	.	TRBJ2-3	.	CASRGGQLTDTQYF	TGTGCCAGCCGGGGGGGACAGCTCACAGATACGCAGTATTTT
TRBV5-5	.	TRBJ2-3	TRBD2	CASSLGGGADTQYF	TGTGCCAGCAGCTTGGGGGGAGGGGCGGATACGCAGTATTTT
TRBV6-5	.	TRBJ2-7	.	CASSGHQNEQYF	TGTGCCAGCTCGGGACATCAAAACGAGCAGTACTTC
TRBV19	.	TRBJ1-2	.	CASSIGGAGYTF	TGTGCCAGTAGTATTGGAGGGGCTGGCTACACCTTC
TRBV9	.	TRBJ2-7	TRBD2	CASSGGSGRAFHEQYF	TGTGCCAGCAGCGGAGGGAGCGGGAGGGCCTTTCACGAGCAGTACTTC
TRBV4-1	.	TRBJ2-3	.	CASSQAGDTDTQYF	TGCGCCAGCAGCCAAGCCGGGGACACAGATACGCAGTATTTT
TRBV2	.	TRBJ1-5	.	CASSENGAAVSNQPQHF	TGTGCCAGCAGTGAAAACGGAGCGGCAGTAAGCAATCAGCCCCAGCATTTT
TRBV5-4	once	TRBJ1-1	.	CASSLIQENTEAFF	TGTGCCAGCAGCTTGATACAAGAGAACACTGAAGCTTTCTTT
TRBV24-1	.	TRBJ2-1	TRBD1	CATSVGQDYNEQFF	TGTGCCACCAGTGTGGGACAGGACTACAATGAGCAGTTCTTC
TRBV11-2	.	TRBJ2-3	.	CASSVRGGTNPGVSDTQYF	TGTGCCAGCAGCGTCCGGGGTGGAACAAACCCGGGGGTAAGCGATACGCAGTATTTT
TRBV28	.	TRBJ1-1	TRBD1	CASSPRQGHIDTEAFF	TGTGCCAGCAGCCCCCGACAGGGGCATATCGACACTGAAGCTTTCTTT
TRBV5-1	.	TRBJ2-7	.	CASSLGAYEQYF	TGCGCCAGCAGCTTGGGCGCCTACGAGCAGTACTTC
TRBV5-1	.	TRBJ1-2	.	CASSLGGEAGYTF	TGCGCCAGCAGCTTGGGAGGGGAGGCTGGCTACACCTTC
TRBV30	.	TRBJ2-7	.	CAWSVQGLGEQYF	TGTGCCTGGAGTGTACAGGGTCTGGGGGAGCAGTACTTC
TRBV28	.	TRBJ2-7	TRBD1	CAIQGQPPYEQYF	TGTGCCATCCAGGGACAGCCACCCTACGAGCAGTACTTC
TRBV21-1	.	TRBJ1-3	.	CASSKGDTAGNTIYF	TGTGCCAGCAGCAAAGGGGACACGGCTGGAAACACCATATATTTT
TRBV5-4	.	TRBJ2-1	.	CASSPQGTYNEQFF	TGTGCCAGCAGCCCCCAGGGGACCTACAATGAGCAGTTCTTC
TRBV7-3	.	TRBJ2-6	.	CASSPGQSSGANVLTF	TGTGCCAGCAGCCCAGGACAGAGCTCTGGGGCCAACGTCCTGACTTTC
TRBV7-8	.	TRBJ2-3	TRBD2	CASSYREGAGGLDTQYF	TGTGCCAGCAGCTACCGCGAGGGCGCGGGAGGACTAGATACGCAGTATTTT
TRBV7-2	.	TRBJ1-1	.	CASNYGAGSYREAFF	TGTGCCAGCAACTATGGTGCTGGGAGTTATAGGGAAGCTTTCTTT
TRBV5-1	.	TRBJ2-3	TRBD2	CASSSQEGLAGLVTQYF	TGCGCCAGCAGCTCGCAAGAGGGACTAGCGGGACTCGTTACGCAGTATTTT
TRBV15	once	TRBJ1-2	.	CATSTHIGGGAYGYTF	TGTGCCACCAGCACCCATATTGGAGGGGGGGCCTATGGCTACACCTTC
TRBV14	.	TRBJ1-3	.	CASSHRHRQISGNTIYF	TGTGCCAGCAGCCATCGCCACAGACAGATCTCTGGAAACACCATATATTTT
TRBV28	.	TRBJ2-2	.	CASSDREFNTGELFF	TGTGCCAGCAGTGATAGGGAGTTTAACACCGGGGAGCTGTTTTTT
TRBV29-1	.	TRBJ2-1	.	CSVNGGWGRGSYNEQFF	TGCAGCGTTAACGGGGGATGGGGGAGAGGATCCTACAATGAGCAGTTCTTC